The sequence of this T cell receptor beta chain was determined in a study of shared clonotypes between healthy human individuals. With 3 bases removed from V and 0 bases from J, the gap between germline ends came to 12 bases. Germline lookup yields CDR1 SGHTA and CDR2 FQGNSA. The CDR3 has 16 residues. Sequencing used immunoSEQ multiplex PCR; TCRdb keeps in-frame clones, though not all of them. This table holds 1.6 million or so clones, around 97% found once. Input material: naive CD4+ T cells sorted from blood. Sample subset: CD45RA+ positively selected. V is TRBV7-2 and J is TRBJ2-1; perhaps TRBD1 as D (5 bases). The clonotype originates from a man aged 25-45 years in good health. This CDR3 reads CASSLFWQGSYNEQFF. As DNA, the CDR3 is TGTGCCAGCAGCTTGTTTTGGCAGGGCTCCTACAATGAGCAGTTCTTC.